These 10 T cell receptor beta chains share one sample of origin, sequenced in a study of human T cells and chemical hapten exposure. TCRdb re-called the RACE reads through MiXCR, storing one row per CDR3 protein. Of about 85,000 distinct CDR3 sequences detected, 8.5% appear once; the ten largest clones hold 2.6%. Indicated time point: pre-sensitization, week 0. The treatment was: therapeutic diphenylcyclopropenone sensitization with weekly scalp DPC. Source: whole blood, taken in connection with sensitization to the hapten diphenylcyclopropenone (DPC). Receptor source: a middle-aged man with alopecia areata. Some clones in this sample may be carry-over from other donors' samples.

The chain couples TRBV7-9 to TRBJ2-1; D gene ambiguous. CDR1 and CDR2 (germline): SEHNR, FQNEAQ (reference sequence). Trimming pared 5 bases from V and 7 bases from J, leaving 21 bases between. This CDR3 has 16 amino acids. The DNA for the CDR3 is TGTGCCAGCAGCACGACCCCAGCTTTTCATAGGAATGAGCAGTTCTTC. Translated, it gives CASSTTPAFHRNEQFF.

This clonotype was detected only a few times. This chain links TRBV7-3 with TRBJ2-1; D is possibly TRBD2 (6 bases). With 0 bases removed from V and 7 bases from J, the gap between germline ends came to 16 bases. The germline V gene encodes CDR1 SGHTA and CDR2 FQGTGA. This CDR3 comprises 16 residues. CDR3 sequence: CASSLTGQGGWNEQFF. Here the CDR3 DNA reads TGTGCCAGCAGCTTAACGGGCCAGGGAGGTTGGAATGAGCAGTTCTTC.

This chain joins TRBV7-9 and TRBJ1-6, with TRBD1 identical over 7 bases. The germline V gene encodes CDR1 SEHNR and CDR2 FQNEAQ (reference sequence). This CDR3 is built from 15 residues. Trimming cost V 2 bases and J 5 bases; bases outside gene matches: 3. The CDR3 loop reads CASSLRDRDNSPLHF. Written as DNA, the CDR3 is TGTGCCAGCAGCTTAAGGGACAGAGATAATTCACCCCTCCACTTT.

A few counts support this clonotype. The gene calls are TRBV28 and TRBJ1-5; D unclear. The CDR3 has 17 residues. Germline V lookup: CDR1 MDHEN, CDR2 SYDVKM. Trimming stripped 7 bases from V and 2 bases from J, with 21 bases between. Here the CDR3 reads CASTPSSGSGGNQPQHF. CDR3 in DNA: TGTGCCAGCACCCCAAGTAGCGGGTCAGGAGGCAATCAGCCCCAGCATTTT. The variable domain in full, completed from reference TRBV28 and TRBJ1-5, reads DVKVTQSSRYLVKRTGEKVFLECVQDMDHENMFWYRQDPGLGLRLIYFSYDVKMKEKGDIPEGYSVSREKKERFSLILESASTNQTSMYLCASTPSSGSGGNQPQHFGDGTRLSIL.

CDR3 sequence (DNA): TGTGCCAGCAGCTTTCTAGCCCAATCCTACGAGCAGTACTTC. It specifies CASSFLAQSYEQYF. The rearrangement joins TRBV7-8 to TRBJ2-7; D might be TRBD2 (5 bases). The CDR3 has 14 amino acids. The germline V gene encodes CDR1 SGHVS and CDR2 FQNEAQ. V was shortened by 3 bases and J by 1 base, with 10 bases between the two germline ends.

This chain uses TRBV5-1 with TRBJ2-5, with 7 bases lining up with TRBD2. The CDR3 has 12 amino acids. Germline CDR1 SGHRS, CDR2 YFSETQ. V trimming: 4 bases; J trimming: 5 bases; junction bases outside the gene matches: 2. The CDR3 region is CASSGRAETQYF. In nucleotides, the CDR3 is TGCGCCAGCAGCGGGAGGGCCGAGACCCAGTACTTC.

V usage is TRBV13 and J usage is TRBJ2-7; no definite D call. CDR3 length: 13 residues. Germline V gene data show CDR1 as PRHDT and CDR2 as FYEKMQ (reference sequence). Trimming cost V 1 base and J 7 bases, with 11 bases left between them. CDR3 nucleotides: TGTGCCAGCAGCTTAGAGCAGGTCAATGAGCAGTACGTC. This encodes CASSLEQVNEQYV.

The CDR3 sequence is CASSQDGLGQGIGEQYF. The CDR3 DNA follows: TGTGCCAGCAGCCAAGACGGTTTGGGACAGGGTATCGGGGAGCAGTACTTC. The chain employs TRBV4-2 and TRBJ2-7; 9 positions match TRBD1. Germline loops: CDR1 LGHNA, CDR2 YNFKEQ. The CDR3 loop spans 17 amino acids. Losses at the gene ends were 0 bases for V and 7 bases for J; bases not matched to a gene: 13.

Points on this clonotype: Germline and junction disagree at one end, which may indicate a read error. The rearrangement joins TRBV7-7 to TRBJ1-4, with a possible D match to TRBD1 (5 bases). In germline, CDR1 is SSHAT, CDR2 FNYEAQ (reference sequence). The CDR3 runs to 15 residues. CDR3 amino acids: CASSLQEGPREKLFF. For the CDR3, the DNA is TGTGCTAGCAGCTTACAGGAGGGGCCCCGCGAAAAACTGTTTTTT. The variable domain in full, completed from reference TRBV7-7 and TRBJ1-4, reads GAGVSQSPRYKVTKRGQDVTLRCDPISSHATLYWYQQALGQGPEFLTYFNYEAQPDKSGLPSDRFSAERPEGSISTLTIQRTEQRDSAMYRCASSLQEGPREKLFFGSGTQLSVL.

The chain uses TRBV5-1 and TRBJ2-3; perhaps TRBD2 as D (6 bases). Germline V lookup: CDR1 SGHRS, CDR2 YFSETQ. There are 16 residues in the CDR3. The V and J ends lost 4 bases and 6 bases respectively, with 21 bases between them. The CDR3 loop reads CASSPGVRGKGDTQYF. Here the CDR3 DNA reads TGCGCCAGCAGCCCTGGGGTTCGCGGGAAGGGGGATACGCAGTATTTT.